The 26 T cell receptor beta chains below all came from one sample that was sequenced in a study of beta chain features in type 1 diabetes (dated by TCRdb to 2016 to 2018). General study outcomes and caveats: In all four CD4+ subsets, TCRB CDR3 length was moderately but significantly shorter in type 1 diabetes patients.

The method was the immunoSEQ multiplex PCR assay. The entire isolated RNA was reverse transcribed using the High Capacity cDNA Reverse Transcription Kit, and thus expressed TCRB transcripts were sequenced. TCRdb limited this immuneACCESS table to in-frame rearrangements with V and J called. A share of clones is missing; checked studies link under half to unresolved V genes, and the rest is unexplained. In this sample the table shows 230,000 or so clones, 16% of which occur a single time. Less than 0.09% of the sample goes to the ten largest clones. No cognate antigen is known for these TCRs. Sequencing was performed on naive CD4+ T cells from blood. The cell subset or site label here, explained by the study, means: true naive CD4+ T cells. The receptors were sampled from a man aged 30 to 45 with type 1 diabetes.

This clone has more than one count but fewer than ten. The rearrangement links TRBV4-1 to TRBJ2-5, with a weak D call TRBD1 (6 bases). CDR1 and CDR2 (germline): MGHRA, YSYEKL. The V end was cut by 4 bases, the J end by 2 bases, with 11 bases between. There are 14 residues in the CDR3. CDR3 in DNA: TGCGCCAGCAGCCGACGGACAGAACAAGAGACCCAGTACTTC. It translates to CASSRRTEQETQYF.

Comment on this clone: This same CDR3 is encoded by further DNA sequences in the sample. The chain's CDR3 is CASSLGGLSYEQYF. The CDR3 DNA sequence: TGTGCCAGCAGCTTAGGCGGGCTCTCCTACGAGCAGTACTTC. The chain employs TRBV7-2 and TRBJ2-7; D may be TRBD2 (5 bases). Looked up from germline, CDR1 is SGHTA and CDR2 is FQGNSA. This CDR3 has 14 amino acids. Between the trimmed V and J ends, which lost 1 base and 0 bases, there was a span of 7 bases.

There are a few counts of this clone. V usage is TRBV18 and J usage is TRBJ2-5; a weak D match, TRBD1 (6 bases). The CDR3 runs 15 residues. Trimming removed 5 bases at V and 3 bases at J, with 16 bases between. Per the germline V gene, CDR1 is KGHSH and CDR2 is LQKENI. In DNA, the CDR3 is TGTGCCAGCTCAACACGACAGGACGACAAAGAGACCCAGTACTTC. It is translated as CASSTRQDDKETQYF.

The CDR3 spells CASRAVLAGVNEQFF. The CDR3 DNA follows: TGCGCCAGCAGGGCCGTGCTAGCGGGAGTAAATGAGCAGTTCTTC. The chain links TRBV5-1 to TRBJ2-1; TRBD2 aligns across 10 bases. The J segment lost 7 bases and the V segment lost 5 bases, leaving 9 bases of the junction unmatched. In germline, CDR1 is SGHRS, CDR2 YFSETQ. The CDR3 has 15 amino acids.

This clone occurred a few times. The rearrangement links TRBV7-2 to TRBJ2-5; D may be TRBD1 or TRBD2 (6 bases each). The CDR3 has 16 amino acids. Germline-derived CDR1 and CDR2 are SGHTA and FQGNSA. V lost 4 bases, J lost 4 bases, and 19 bases lay in between. Here the CDR3 reads CASSSWGAGLAETQYF. CDR3 nucleotides: TGTGCCAGCAGCTCGTGGGGGGCAGGGTTGGCAGAGACCCAGTACTTC.

This clone appeared a few times. The genes are TRBV5-1 and TRBJ2-3; the D gene is possibly TRBD1 (5 bases). With 0 bases removed from V and 2 bases from J, the gap between germline ends came to 10 bases. The CDR3 runs to 15 residues. Germline V lookup: CDR1 SGHRS, CDR2 YFSETQ. The DNA for the CDR3 is TGCGCCAGCAGCTTGGTCCAGGGTATCACAGATACGCAGTATTTT. It yields the protein CASSLVQGITDTQYF.

The chain employs TRBV4-2 and TRBJ2-5; D ambiguous. V lost 1 base and J lost 2, with 8 bases in between. CDR3 length: 14 residues. Germline loops: CDR1 LGHNA, CDR2 YNFKEQ. Here the CDR3 reads CASSQGLGQETQYF. The CDR3 region has the DNA TGTGCCAGCAGCCAAGGCCTAGGGCAAGAGACCCAGTACTTC.

This chain uses TRBV27 with TRBJ2-7; D may be TRBD1 (8 bases). V was trimmed by 4 bases and J by 5 bases, leaving 15 bases between them. This CDR3 contains 14 residues. CDR1 and CDR2 from the germline V gene are MNHEY and SMNVEV (reference sequence). The CDR3 region is CASSSRTGRDEQYF. CDR3 coding DNA: TGTGCCAGCAGTTCTAGGACAGGGAGGGACGAGCAGTACTTC.

This sequence joins TRBV29-1 and TRBJ2-7; no clear D. Germline V gene lookup returns CDR1 SQVTM and CDR2 ANQGSEA. CDR3 length: 12 residues. Deletions cut 5 bases from V and 2 bases from J, with 10 bases between. The CDR3 protein is CSVRQDPYEQYF. The CDR3 DNA sequence: TGCAGCGTTAGGCAGGACCCCTACGAGCAGTACTTC.

This clone was seen more than once but under ten times. The gene calls are TRBV5-6 and TRBJ1-2, with D perhaps matching TRBD1 (5 bases). This CDR3 contains 13 residues. V lost 1 base and J 8 bases, leaving 12 bases between the germline ends. CDR1 is SGHDT, CDR2 YYEEEE, per germline. The CDR3 DNA reads TGTGCCAGCAGCTTGTTCGGGGGAGAGGGCTACACCTTC. It specifies CASSLFGGEGYTF.

V and J are TRBV2 and TRBJ2-2; no clear D gene. This CDR3 comprises 13 residues. CDR1 and CDR2 from the germline V gene are SNHLY and FYNNEI. Trimming removed 10 bases from V and 4 bases from J, with 13 bases in between. CDR3 residues: CATQGVRTGELFF. In nucleotides, the CDR3 is TGTGCCACCCAAGGAGTCCGCACCGGGGAGCTGTTTTTT.

The sample holds a few counts of this clone. The chain employs TRBV30 and TRBJ1-5; D gene unclear. Germline V gene sequence: CDR1 GTSNPN, CDR2 SVGIG (reference sequence). With 2 bases removed from V and 0 bases from J, the gap between germline ends came to 8 bases. The CDR3 sequence is 14 residues long. CDR3 DNA: TGTGCCTGGAGTACCGCAAATAGCAATCAGCCCCAGCATTTT. As protein: CAWSTANSNQPQHF.

V gene TRBV28 combines with J gene TRBJ2-7; 7 bases fit TRBD2. The length of the CDR3 is 14 residues. Trimming removed 6 bases from V and 2 bases from J; junction bases left unmatched: 7. CDR1 and CDR2 from the germline V gene are MDHEN and SYDVKM. CDR3: CASRTSGIPYEQYF. The CDR3 DNA follows: TGTGCCAGCAGGACGAGCGGGATCCCCTACGAGCAGTACTTC.

This clone turned up a few times. V usage is TRBV7-2 and J usage is TRBJ2-7; 9 bases match TRBD1. This CDR3 spans 15 amino acids. After removal of 5 bases from V and 4 bases from J, the junction contained 9 bases not matched to a gene. Germline V lookup: CDR1 SGHTA, CDR2 FQGNSA. In nucleotides, the CDR3 is TGTGCCAGCAGCCCCAGGGACAGGGTAGGGTACGAGCAGTACTTC. Its protein is CASSPRDRVGYEQYF.

This clone was seen only a few times. This chain connects TRBV25-1 to TRBJ2-5, with 9 bases matching TRBD2. The trim removed 2 bases at V and 4 bases at J, leaving 14 bases unmatched. Germline V lookup: CDR1 MGHDK, CDR2 SYGVNS. The CDR3 is 18 residues long. DNA of the CDR3: TGTGCCAGCAGTGAAGGGTTTCTCGGAGCGGGAGGCCGAGAGACCCAGTACTTC. Protein product: CASSEGFLGAGGRETQYF.

The chain links TRBV27 to TRBJ2-2; tentative D call: TRBD2 (5 bases). With 0 bases removed from V and 2 bases from J, the gap between germline ends came to 10 bases. Germline V gene data show CDR1 as MNHEY and CDR2 as SMNVEV (reference sequence). This CDR3 has 16 amino acids. Written as DNA, the CDR3 is TGTGCCAGCAGTTTATCGGTGCCTAGCAACACCGGGGAGCTGTTTTTT. Protein sequence: CASSLSVPSNTGELFF.

This chain joins TRBV7-8 and TRBJ1-2, with 10 bases that match TRBD1. The CDR3 runs 17 residues. The V gene's germline CDR1 is SGHVS and CDR2 FQNEAQ. V gave up 5 bases and J gave up 4 bases; unmatched junction bases: 13. DNA for the CDR3: TGTGCCAGCAGCCGCGCCGGGACAGGGGCGAAAATCTATGGCTACACCTTC. Its protein is CASSRAGTGAKIYGYTF.

The V and J genes are TRBV5-4 and TRBJ1-2, with 9 bases identical to TRBD1. With V trimmed by 4 bases and J by 8 bases, 6 bases remained unmatched. This CDR3 contains 13 residues. The germline V gene has CDR1 SGHNT and CDR2 YYREEE (reference sequence). The DNA for the CDR3 is TGTGCCAGCAGCCCGGGACAGGGAAGAGGCTACACCTTC. It encodes CASSPGQGRGYTF.

The chain employs TRBV25-1 and TRBJ2-3; TRBD2 aligns across 12 bases. The CDR3 has 18 residues. V gave up 4 bases and J gave up 9 bases; unmatched junction bases: 17. Germline V gene lookup returns CDR1 MGHDK and CDR2 SYGVNS. In DNA, the CDR3 is TGTGCCAGCAGTGCTTCTAGCGGGAGGGCGATCATACCCTCCACGCAGTATTTT. Its protein product is CASSASSGRAIIPSTQYF.

In its sample, this clone was seen a few times. This same CDR3 is encoded by further DNA sequences in the sample. This chain uses TRBV29-1 with TRBJ2-5; D might be TRBD1 (7 bases). Per the germline V gene, CDR1 is SQVTM and CDR2 is ANQGSEA. This CDR3 contains 12 residues. Trimming left V 5 bases short and J 5 bases short, with 12 bases between. Written as DNA, the CDR3 is TGCAGCGTTCGGACAGGAGGGGAGACCCAGTACTTC. Its translation: CSVRTGGETQYF.

This clone was recorded a few times. The chain links TRBV5-4 to TRBJ2-7; 14 nucleotides line up with TRBD2. This CDR3 spans 14 amino acids. J was trimmed by 5 bases and V by 3 bases; bases with no gene match: 1. The germline CDR1 and CDR2 sequences are SGHNT and YYREEE (reference sequence). The CDR3 coding sequence is TGTGCCAGCAGCTCGGGACTAGCGGGAGACGAGCAGTACTTC. Amino acids: CASSSGLAGDEQYF.

This clone was picked up a small number of times. The chain couples TRBV7-2 to TRBJ2-5, with 10 bases aligning to TRBD2. With V trimmed by 4 bases and J by 2 bases, 4 bases remained unmatched. This CDR3 region has 15 residues. The germline V gene has CDR1 SGHTA and CDR2 FQGNSA. This chain's CDR3 is CASSSRTSGQETQYF. The CDR3, as DNA: TGTGCCAGCAGCTCCAGGACTAGCGGACAAGAGACCCAGTACTTC.

The chain employs TRBV5-4 and TRBJ2-7; D is undetermined. Germline V gene data show CDR1 as SGHNT and CDR2 as YYREEE (reference sequence). The CDR3 length is 15 residues. With 0 bases removed from V and 7 bases from J, the gap between germline ends came to 17 bases. The CDR3 spells CASSLGSQEVREQYF. The CDR3 DNA reads as TGTGCCAGCAGCTTGGGCAGTCAGGAAGTTAGGGAGCAGTACTTC.

The chain carries TRBV2 and TRBJ2-2; either TRBD1 or TRBD2 may fit D (5 bases each). The ends were cut back, 6 bases at V and 3 bases at J, with 8 bases in the middle. Germline loops: CDR1 SNHLY, CDR2 FYNNEI. This CDR3 contains 13 residues. CDR3 coding DNA: TGTGCCAGCAGAGGGGAGTACACCGGGGAGCTGTTTTTT. This translates into CASRGEYTGELFF. Combining the CDR3 with reference TRBV2 and TRBJ2-2 gives the whole variable domain EPEVTQTPSHQVTQMGQEVILRCVPISNHLYFYWYRQILGQKVEFLVSFYNNEISEKSEIFDDQFSVERPDGSNFTLKIRSTKLEDSAMYFCASRGEYTGELFFGEGSRLTVL.

This clone was detected only a few times. This chain uses TRBV30 with TRBJ2-1; 9 positions agree with TRBD2. This CDR3 has 14 amino acids. The germline V gene has CDR1 GTSNPN and CDR2 SVGIG (reference sequence). V was pared by 8 bases and J by 7 bases, with 12 bases of the junction left unmatched. CDR3 sequence reads: CAGRVSGRRNEQFF. Written as DNA, the CDR3 is TGTGCCGGAAGGGTAAGCGGGAGGAGGAATGAGCAGTTCTTC.

This sequence joins TRBV29-1 and TRBJ2-1; no clear D. CDR3 length: 11 amino acids. CDR1 and CDR2 (germline): SQVTM, ANQGSEA. V was clipped by 2 bases and J by 10 bases, with 9 bases between them. The CDR3 loop reads CSVEWNREQFF. The CDR3 nucleotides read TGCAGCGTTGAATGGAACCGAGAGCAGTTCTTC.